This TCR beta chain originates from a study of blood T cell repertoires in COVID-19. Looking at the study overall: Spain, Italy and the United States supplied samples that represented acute and convalescent COVID-19. Sources were T cells, B-cell-depleted T cells, or PBMCs; the material itself was cDNA or gDNA.

Authors' analysis steps: Estimation of nucleated cell counts relied on the amplification of reference gene primers. Method: immunoSEQ multiplex PCR; TCRdb's copy keeps in-frame clones and lacks some. Clone size and V and J calls were adopted from that table, with D and trimming inferred from the DNA. The profile covers about 73,000 clones, with about 88% appearing a single time and around 9% taken by the ten largest. The V gene's germline CDR1 is SGHAT and CDR2 FQNNGV. This CDR3 comprises 17 residues. The ends were cut back, 2 bases at V and 0 bases at J, with 14 bases in the middle. The specimen sequenced was peripheral blood. This chain joins TRBV11-2 and TRBJ1-5, with no clear D. The receptor was isolated from a man older than 75 with acute or convalescent COVID-19. CDR3 loop: CASSLIRRRNSNQPQHF. The DNA of the CDR3 is TGTGCCAGCAGCTTAATTAGACGGAGAAATAGCAATCAGCCCCAGCATTTT.